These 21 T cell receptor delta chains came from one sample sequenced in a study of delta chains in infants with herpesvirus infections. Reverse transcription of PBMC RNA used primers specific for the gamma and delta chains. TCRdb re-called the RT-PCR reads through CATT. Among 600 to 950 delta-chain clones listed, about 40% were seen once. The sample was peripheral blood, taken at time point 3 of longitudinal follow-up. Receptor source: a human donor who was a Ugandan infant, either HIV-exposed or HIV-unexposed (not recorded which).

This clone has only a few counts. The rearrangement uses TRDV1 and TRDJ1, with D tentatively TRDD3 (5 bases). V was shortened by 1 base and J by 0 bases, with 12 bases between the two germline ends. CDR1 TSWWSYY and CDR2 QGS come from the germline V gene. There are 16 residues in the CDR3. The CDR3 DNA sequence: TGTGCTCTTGGGGAACGGGGGGGGGTCTACACCGATAAACTCATCTTT. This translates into CALGERGGVYTDKLIF.

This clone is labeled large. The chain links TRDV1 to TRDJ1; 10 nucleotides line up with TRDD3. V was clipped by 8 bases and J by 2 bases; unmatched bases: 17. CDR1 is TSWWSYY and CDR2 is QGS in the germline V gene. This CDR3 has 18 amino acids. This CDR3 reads CALPGGDYWGIGTDKLIF. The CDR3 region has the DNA TGTGCTCTTCCGGGGGGAGACTACTGGGGGATCGGTACCGATAAACTCATCTTT.

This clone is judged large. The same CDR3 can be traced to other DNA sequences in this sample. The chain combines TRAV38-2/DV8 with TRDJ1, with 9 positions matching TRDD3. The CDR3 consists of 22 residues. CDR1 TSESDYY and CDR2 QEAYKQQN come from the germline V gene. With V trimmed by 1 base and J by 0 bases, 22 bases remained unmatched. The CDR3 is CAYRSPCLERTGGPHYTDKLIF. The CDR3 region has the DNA TGTGCTTATAGGAGCCCTTGCCTCGAGCGTACTGGGGGACCCCATTACACCGATAAACTCATCTTT.

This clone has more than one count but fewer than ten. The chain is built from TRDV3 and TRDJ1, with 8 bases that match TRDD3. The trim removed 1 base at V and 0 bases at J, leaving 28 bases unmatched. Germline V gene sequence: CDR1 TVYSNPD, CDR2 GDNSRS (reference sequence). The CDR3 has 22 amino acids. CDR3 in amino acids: CAFKGFGQTYWGPKGYTDKLIF. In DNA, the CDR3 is TGTGCCTTTAAGGGTTTCGGCCAGACGTACTGGGGGCCCAAGGGGTACACCGATAAACTCATCTTT. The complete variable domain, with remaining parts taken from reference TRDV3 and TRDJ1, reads CDKVTQSSPDQTVASGSEVVLLCTYDTVYSNPDLFWYRIRPDYSFQFVFYGDNSRSEGADFTQGRFSVKHILTQKAFHLVISPVRTEDSATYYCAFKGFGQTYWGPKGYTDKLIFGKGTRVTVEP.

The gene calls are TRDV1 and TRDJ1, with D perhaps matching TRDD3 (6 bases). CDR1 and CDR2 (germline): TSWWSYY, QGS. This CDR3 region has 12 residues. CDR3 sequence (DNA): TGTGCACTTCTGGGGACTGGCGATAAACTCATCTTT. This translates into CALLGTGDKLIF.

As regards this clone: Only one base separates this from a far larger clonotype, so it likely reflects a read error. CDR3 coding DNA: TGTGCTCTTGGGGACGGCCTTCCTCTAACGGCGAATTTACTGGGGGACACCGATAAACTCATCTTT. Translation gives CALGDGLPLTANLLGDTDKLIF. The J gene is TRDJ1, the V gene TRDV1, with D possibly TRDD3 on 8 matching bases. There are 22 residues in the CDR3. V was clipped by 3 bases and J by 0 bases, with 32 bases between them. Germline CDR1 is TSWWSYY and CDR2 is QGS.

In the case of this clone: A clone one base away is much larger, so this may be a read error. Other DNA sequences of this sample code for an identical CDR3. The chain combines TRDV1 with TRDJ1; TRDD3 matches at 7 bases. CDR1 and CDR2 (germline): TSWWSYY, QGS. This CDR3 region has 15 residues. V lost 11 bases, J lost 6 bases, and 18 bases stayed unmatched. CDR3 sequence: CAVAGWGPRANKLIF. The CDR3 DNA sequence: TGTGCTGTGGCCGGCTGGGGGCCCCGGGCCAATAAACTCATCTTT.

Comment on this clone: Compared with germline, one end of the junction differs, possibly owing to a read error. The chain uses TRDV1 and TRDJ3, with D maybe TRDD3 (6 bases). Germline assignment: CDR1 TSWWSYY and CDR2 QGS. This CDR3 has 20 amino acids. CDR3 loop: CALGKYWGGPLPWDTRQVFF. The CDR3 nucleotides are TGTGCTCTTGGGAAGTATTGGGGGGGACCGCTTCCCTGGGACACCCGACAGGTGTTTTTC.

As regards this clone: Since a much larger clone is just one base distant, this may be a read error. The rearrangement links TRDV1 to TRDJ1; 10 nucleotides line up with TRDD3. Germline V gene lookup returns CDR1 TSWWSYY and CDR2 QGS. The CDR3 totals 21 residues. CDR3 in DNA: TGTGCTCTTGGGGGAACGCCGTCTCCTACTGGGGGATGGCGCCGTTCCGATAAACACATCTTT. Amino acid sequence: CALGGTPSPTGGWRRSDKHIF.

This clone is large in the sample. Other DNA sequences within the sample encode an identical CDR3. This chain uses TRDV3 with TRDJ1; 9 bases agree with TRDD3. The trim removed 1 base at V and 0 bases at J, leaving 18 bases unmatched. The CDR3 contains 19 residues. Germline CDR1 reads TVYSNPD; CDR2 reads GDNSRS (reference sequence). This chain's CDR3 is CAFIGLTWGIITYTDKLIF. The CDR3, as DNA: TGTGCCTTTATAGGCCTAACTTGGGGGATAATCACGTACACCGATAAACTCATCTTT.

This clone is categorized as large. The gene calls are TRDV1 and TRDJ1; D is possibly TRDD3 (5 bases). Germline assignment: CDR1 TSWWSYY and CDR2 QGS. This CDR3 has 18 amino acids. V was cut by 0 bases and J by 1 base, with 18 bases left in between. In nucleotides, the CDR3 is TGTGCTCTTGGGGAACTAGGAGGGGACTCGGAGGGCACCGATAAACTCATCTTT. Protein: CALGELGGDSEGTDKLIF.

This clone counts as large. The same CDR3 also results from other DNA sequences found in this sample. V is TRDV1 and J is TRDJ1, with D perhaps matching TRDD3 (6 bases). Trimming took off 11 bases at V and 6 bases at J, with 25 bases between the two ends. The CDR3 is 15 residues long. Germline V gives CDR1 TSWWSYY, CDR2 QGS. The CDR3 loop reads CAVAGWGPRANKLIF. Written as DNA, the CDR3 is TGTGCTGTGGCCGGCTGGGGACCCCGGGCCAATAAACTCATCTTT.

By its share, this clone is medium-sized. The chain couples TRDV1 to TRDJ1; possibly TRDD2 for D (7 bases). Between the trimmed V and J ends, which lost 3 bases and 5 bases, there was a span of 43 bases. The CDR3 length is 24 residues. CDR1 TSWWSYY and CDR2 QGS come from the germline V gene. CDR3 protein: CALGESPTLSYDKKGGPAKDKLIF. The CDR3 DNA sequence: TGTGCTCTTGGGGAGTCTCCGACCCTTTCCTACGATAAGAAAGGGGGACCCGCCAAGGATAAACTCATCTTT.

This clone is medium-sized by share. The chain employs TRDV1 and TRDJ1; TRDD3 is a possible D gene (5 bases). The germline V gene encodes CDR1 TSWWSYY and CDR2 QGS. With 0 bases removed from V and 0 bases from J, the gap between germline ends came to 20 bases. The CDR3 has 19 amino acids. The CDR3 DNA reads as TGTGCTCTTGGGGAACTAGAACTCCCGGGGGTCCCGTACACCGATAAACTCATCTTT. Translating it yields CALGELELPGVPYTDKLIF.

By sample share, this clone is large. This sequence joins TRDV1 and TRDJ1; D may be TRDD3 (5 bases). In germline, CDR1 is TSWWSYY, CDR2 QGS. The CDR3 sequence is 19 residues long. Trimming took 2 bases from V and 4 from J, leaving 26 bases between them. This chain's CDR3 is CALGEGPRPSRYIDDKLIF. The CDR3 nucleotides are TGTGCTCTTGGGGAAGGACCCAGACCCTCAAGATACATCGACGATAAACTCATCTTT.

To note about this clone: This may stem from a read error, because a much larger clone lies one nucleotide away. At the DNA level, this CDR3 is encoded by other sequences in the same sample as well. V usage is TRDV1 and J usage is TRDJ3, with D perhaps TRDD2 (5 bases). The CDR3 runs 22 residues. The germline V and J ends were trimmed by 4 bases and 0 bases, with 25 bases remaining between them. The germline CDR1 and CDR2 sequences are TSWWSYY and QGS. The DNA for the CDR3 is TGTGCTCTTGGGGCCCCTCTTCCGTTCATGGGTGAGAGCTCCTGGGACACCCGACAGATGTTTTTC. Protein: CALGAPLPFMGESSWDTRQMFF.

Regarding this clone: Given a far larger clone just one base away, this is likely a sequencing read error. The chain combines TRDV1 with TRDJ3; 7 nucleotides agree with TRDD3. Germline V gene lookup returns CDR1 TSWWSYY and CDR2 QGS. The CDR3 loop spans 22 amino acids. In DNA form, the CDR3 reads TGTGCTCTTGGGGCCCCTCTTCCGTTCATGGGGGAGAGCTCCTGGGACACCCGACTGATGTTTTTC. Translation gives CALGAPLPFMGESSWDTRLMFF.

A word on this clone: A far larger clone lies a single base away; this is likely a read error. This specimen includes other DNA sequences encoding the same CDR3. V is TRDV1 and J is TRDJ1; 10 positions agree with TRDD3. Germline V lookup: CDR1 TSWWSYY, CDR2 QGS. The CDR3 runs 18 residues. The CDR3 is CALGFAPYWGMDTDKLIF. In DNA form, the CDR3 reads TGCGCTCTTGGGTTCGCTCCGTACTGGGGGATGGACACCGATAAACTCATCTTT.

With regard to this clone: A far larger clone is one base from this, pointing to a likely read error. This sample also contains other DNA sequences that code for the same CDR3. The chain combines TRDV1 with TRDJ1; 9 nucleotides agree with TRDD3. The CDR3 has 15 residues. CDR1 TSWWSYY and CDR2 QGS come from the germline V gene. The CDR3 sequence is CALGDWGYATDKLIF. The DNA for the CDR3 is TGTGCTCTTGGGGACTGGGGATACGCTACCGATAAACTGATCTTT.

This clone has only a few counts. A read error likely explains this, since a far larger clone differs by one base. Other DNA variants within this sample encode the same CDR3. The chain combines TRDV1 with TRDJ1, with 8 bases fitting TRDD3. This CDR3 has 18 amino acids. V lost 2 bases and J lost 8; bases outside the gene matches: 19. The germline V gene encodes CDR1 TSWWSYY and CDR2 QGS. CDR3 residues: CALGESLFFWGIPAKLIF. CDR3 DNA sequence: TGTGCTCTTGGGGAATCCCTTTTTTTTTGGGGGATTCCCGCCAAACTCATCTTT.

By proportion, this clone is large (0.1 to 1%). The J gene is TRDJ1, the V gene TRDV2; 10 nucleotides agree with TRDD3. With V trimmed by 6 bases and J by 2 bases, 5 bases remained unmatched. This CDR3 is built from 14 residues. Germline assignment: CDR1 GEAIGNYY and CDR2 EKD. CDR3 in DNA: TGTGCCTGTAGAAGGGGGATACGAACCGATAAACTCATCTTT. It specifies CACRRGIRTDKLIF.